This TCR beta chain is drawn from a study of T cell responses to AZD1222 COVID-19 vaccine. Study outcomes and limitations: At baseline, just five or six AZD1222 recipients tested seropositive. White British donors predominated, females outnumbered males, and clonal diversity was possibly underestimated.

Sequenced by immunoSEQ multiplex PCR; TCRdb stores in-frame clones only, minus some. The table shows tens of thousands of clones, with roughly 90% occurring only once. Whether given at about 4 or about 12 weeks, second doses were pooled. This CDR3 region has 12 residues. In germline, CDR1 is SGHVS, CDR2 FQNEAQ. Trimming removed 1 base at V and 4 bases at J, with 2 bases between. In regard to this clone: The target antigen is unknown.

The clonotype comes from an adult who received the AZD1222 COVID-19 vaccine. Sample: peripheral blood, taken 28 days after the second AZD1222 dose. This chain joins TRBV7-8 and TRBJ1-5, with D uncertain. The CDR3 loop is CASSLGNQPQHF. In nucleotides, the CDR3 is TGTGCCAGCAGCTTAGGGAATCAGCCCCAGCATTTT.